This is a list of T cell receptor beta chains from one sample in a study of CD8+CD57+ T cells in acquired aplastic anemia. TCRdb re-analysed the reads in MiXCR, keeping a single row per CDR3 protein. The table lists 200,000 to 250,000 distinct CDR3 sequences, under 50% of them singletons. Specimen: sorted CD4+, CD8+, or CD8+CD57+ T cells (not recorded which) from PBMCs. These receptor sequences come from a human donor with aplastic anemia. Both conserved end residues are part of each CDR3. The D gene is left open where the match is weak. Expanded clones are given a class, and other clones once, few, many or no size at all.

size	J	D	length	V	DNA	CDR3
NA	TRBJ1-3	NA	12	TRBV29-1	TGCAGCGTTGAGTCGAGTGGAAACACCATATATTTT	CSVESSGNTIYF
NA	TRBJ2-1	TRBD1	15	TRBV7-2	TGTGCCAGCAGCTCCAGGACAGGGCCCCCAGATACGCAGTTCTTC	CASSSRTGPPDTQFF
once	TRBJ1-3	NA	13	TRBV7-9	TGTGCCAGCGCCCAGGGGTTGGGAAACACCATATATTTT	CASAQGLGNTIYF
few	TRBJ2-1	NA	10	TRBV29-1	TGCAGCGGGGGTTACAATGAGCAGTTCTTC	CSGGYNEQFF
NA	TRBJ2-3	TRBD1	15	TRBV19	TGTGCCAGTAGTTTACGGACAGGGGGCACAGATACGCAGTATTTT	CASSLRTGGTDTQYF
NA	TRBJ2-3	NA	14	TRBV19	TGTGCCAGTAGTATGGGCAGGCCAGGGGATACGCAGTATTTT	CASSMGRPGDTQYF
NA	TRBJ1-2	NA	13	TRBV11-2	TGTGCCAGCAGTTACGGCGGAGGGAATGGCTACACCTTC	CASSYGGGNGYTF
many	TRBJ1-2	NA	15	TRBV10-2	TGCGCCAGCAGTGAGTCCGGCAGGGGATGGTCTGGCTACACCTTC	CASSESGRGWSGYTF
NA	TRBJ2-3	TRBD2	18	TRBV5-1	TGCGCCAGCAGTTCCGGACTAGCGGGGGGGAGAACCACAGATACGCAGTATTTT	CASSSGLAGGRTTDTQYF
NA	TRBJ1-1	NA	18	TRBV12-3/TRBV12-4	TGTGCCAGCAGTTACTCCTCGGGAGTTGAAGTAAAGAACACTGAAGCTTTCTTT	CASSYSSGVEVKNTEAFF
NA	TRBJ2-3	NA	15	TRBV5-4	TGTGCCAGCAGCTTGGATAGCGGATACACAGATACGCAGTATTTT	CASSLDSGYTDTQYF
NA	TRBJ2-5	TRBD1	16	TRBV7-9	TGTGCCAGCAGCCTAGGGGACAGGGTGGCGGTAGAGGCCCAGTACTTC	CASSLGDRVAVEAQYF
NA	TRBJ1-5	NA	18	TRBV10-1	TGCGCCAGCAGTCAGAGTGGGCAGGGGTGGAAGGGCAATCAGCCCCAGCATTTT	CASSQSGQGWKGNQPQHF
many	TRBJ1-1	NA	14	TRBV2	TGTGCCAGCAGGGGGGACGGTTTGAACACTGAAGCTTTCTTT	CASRGDGLNTEAFF
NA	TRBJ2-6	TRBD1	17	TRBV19	TGTGCCAGTACCCCTTTGACAGGGGAGGCTGGGGCCAACGTCCTGACTTTC	CASTPLTGEAGANVLTF
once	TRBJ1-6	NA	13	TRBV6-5	TGTGCCAGCAGGCCTGACTATAATTCACCCCTCCACTTT	CASRPDYNSPLHF
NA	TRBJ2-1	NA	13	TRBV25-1	TGTGCCAGCAGTGAACAAACCAGCAATGAGCAGTTCTTC	CASSEQTSNEQFF
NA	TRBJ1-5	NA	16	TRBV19	TGTGCCACCCGGCCCCTTACAGGGAGTAGCAATCAGCCCCAGCATTTT	CATRPLTGSSNQPQHF
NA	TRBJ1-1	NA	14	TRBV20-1	TGCAGTGCTAGAGAACAGAGGACATTAAGTGAAGCTTTCTTT	CSAREQRTLSEAFF
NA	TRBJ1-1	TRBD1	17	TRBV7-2	TGTGCCAGCAGCTTTGTACGACAGGGATTGATGAACACTGAAGCTTTCTTT	CASSFVRQGLMNTEAFF
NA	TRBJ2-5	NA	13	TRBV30	TGTGCCTGGAGTGTAGGCTACCAAAAGACCCAGTACTTC	CAWSVGYQKTQYF
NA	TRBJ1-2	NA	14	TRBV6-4	TGTGCCAGCAGGGGTGGGACGGCTACTAATGGCTACACCTTC	CASRGGTATNGYTF
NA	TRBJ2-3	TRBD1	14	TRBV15	TGTGCCACCAGCATGGACAGGGGGTCAGATACGCAGTATTTT	CATSMDRGSDTQYF
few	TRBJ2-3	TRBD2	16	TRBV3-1	TGTGCCAGCAGCCTCGCTAGCGGGGGGGCAACAGATACGCAGTATTTT	CASSLASGGATDTQYF